Here is one TCR beta chain with its context. What it recognizes is unknown. The data were taken from a study of post-analysis software for immune sequencing data. Across the whole study: The patients showed relapsing-remitting, secondary progressive and progressive-relapsing multiple sclerosis courses. General study results and limits: Samples from a shared batch, those prepared together, strongly co-clustered by F measure. Comparison with controls showed significantly lower normalized Chao1 diversity in multiple sclerosis patients. Patients used about five TRBV segments, including TRBV5-6, TRBV5-1 and TRBV20-1, more often than controls.

TCR beta cDNA libraries included unique molecular identifiers. Researchers reported roughly 0.5 million cDNA molecules coming from about 0.98 to 11 million T cells. One entry per CDR3 protein results from TCRdb running MiXCR on the PCR reads. The data show over 250,000 distinct CDR3 sequences, around 34% seen once. Germline V CDR1 and CDR2: DFQATT, SNEGSKA (reference sequence). This CDR3 spans 15 amino acids. The V end was cut by 4 bases, the J end by 0 bases, with 13 bases between. This TCR came from a girl aged 5-17 years with multiple sclerosis. V and J are TRBV20-1 and TRBJ1-5; D is perhaps TRBD1 (5 bases). The sequenced material came from blood. The CDR3: CSAIGRVNSNQPQHF. The DNA for the CDR3 is TGCAGTGCTATTGGCAGGGTAAATAGCAATCAGCCCCAGCATTTT.